Listed here are 29 T cell receptor beta chains from one sample, sequenced in a study of blood T cell repertoires in COVID-19. Sequencing was performed with immunoSEQ multiplex PCR; in TCRdb, only in-frame clones are kept and a portion is missing. The table has almost 250,000 clones, roughly 91% seen once. Sequenced material: PBMCs or T cells enriched from blood (not recorded which). These receptors came from a woman in her 30s who had recovered from COVID-19.

This chain joins TRBV7-2 and TRBJ2-2; 7 nucleotides line up with TRBD1. Trimming took 5 bases from V and 6 from J; bases not matched to a gene: 9. This CDR3 spans 15 amino acids. From germline, CDR1 is SGHTA and CDR2 FQGNSA. In DNA, the CDR3 is TGTGCCAGCAGCACCCGGGACAGCAGGGCCGGGGAGCTGTTTTTT. Translating gives CASSTRDSRAGELFF.

The rearrangement links TRBV9 to TRBJ2-6; tentatively, D is TRBD1 (5 bases). This CDR3 has 16 amino acids. Trimming took off 6 bases at V and 0 bases at J, with 13 bases between the two ends. CDR1 and CDR2 from the germline V gene are SGDLS and YYNGEE. The CDR3 here is CASTHTGDSGANVLTF. CDR3 DNA sequence: TGTGCCAGCACCCACACAGGAGACTCTGGGGCCAACGTCCTGACTTTC.

V usage is TRBV7-8 and J usage is TRBJ2-5; 7 nucleotides line up with TRBD2. Germline values: CDR1 SGHVS, CDR2 FQNEAQ. The CDR3 consists of 17 residues. With V trimmed by 5 bases and J by 2 bases, 14 bases remained unmatched. CDR3 DNA: TGTGCCAGCAGCCCACAGAGGAAATGGGGAGGGCAAGAGACCCAGTACTTC. This sequence encodes CASSPQRKWGGQETQYF.

The rearrangement uses TRBV6-5 and TRBJ2-5; D is ambiguous. Germline CDR1 and CDR2: MNHEY and SVGAGI. Between the trimmed V and J ends, which lost 5 bases and 9 bases, there was a span of 13 bases. The CDR3 totals 12 residues. The CDR3 spells CASSPPEGAQYF. CDR3 sequence (DNA): TGTGCCAGCAGTCCCCCGGAAGGAGCCCAGTACTTC.

The chain uses TRBV4-2 and TRBJ2-5, with TRBD1 as a possible D gene (5 bases). V gave up 1 base and J gave up 0 bases, with 12 bases separating them. Germline CDR1 reads LGHNA; CDR2 reads YNFKEQ. The CDR3 runs 16 residues. The CDR3 here is CASSQVETAYQETQYF. The CDR3 DNA follows: TGTGCCAGCAGCCAAGTGGAGACAGCTTACCAAGAGACCCAGTACTTC.

CDR3 coding DNA: TGTGCCAGCACCAGATCAGGGATAACTGGAAACACCATATATTTT. Translation gives CASTRSGITGNTIYF. This chain links TRBV6-5 with TRBJ1-3; weak D call: TRBD1 (5 bases). V gave up 7 bases and J gave up 2 bases, with 15 bases separating them. Germline lookup yields CDR1 MNHEY and CDR2 SVGAGI. The CDR3 has 15 amino acids.

The CDR3, as DNA: TGTGCCAGCAGCCACCCAAGGCGGGAGGGCCGCACAGATACGCAGTATTTT. Translated: CASSHPRREGRTDTQYF. The rearrangement links TRBV7-8 to TRBJ2-3, with TRBD2 matching over 9 bases. The CDR3 totals 17 residues. The germline gives CDR1 SGHVS, CDR2 FQNEAQ. V lost 5 bases and J lost 1; bases outside the gene matches: 10.

The chain uses TRBV3-1 (or the pseudogene TRBV3-2) and TRBJ1-4; possible D gene TRBD1, 6 bases. CDR1 is LGHDT and CDR2 is YNNKEL in the germline V gene (reference sequence). The CDR3 length is 17 residues. Deletions cut 5 bases from V and 8 bases from J, with 24 bases between. DNA for the CDR3: TGTGCCAGCAGCGACGGACAGACCCGGCGGTCTACCGAAAAACTGTTTTTT. Translated: CASSDGQTRRSTEKLFF.

CDR3 in amino acids: CASSFGLNYGYTF. The CDR3 DNA reads as TGTGCCAGCAGTTTTGGGCTAAACTATGGCTACACCTTC. This chain uses TRBV27 with TRBJ1-2; D remains ambiguous. The CDR3 spans 13 residues. V lost 3 bases, J lost 2 bases, and 7 bases lay in between. Germline CDR1 and CDR2: MNHEY and SMNVEV (reference sequence).

The rearrangement uses TRBV19 and TRBJ2-1; 12 nucleotides align to TRBD2. Germline V gives CDR1 LNHDA, CDR2 SQIVND (reference sequence). J lost 8 bases, V lost 9 bases, and 11 bases had no gene match. There are 15 residues in the CDR3. CDR3 nucleotides: TGTGCCAGCGCATCGACTAGCGGGAGATTGCATGAGCAGTTCTTC. Translation: CASASTSGRLHEQFF.

J is TRBJ1-2 and V is TRBV28; 7 nucleotides agree with TRBD1. The germline gives CDR1 MDHEN, CDR2 SYDVKM. This CDR3 contains 15 residues. Germline trimming cut 3 bases from V and 8 bases from J; bases unmatched to any gene: 12. CDR3 protein: CASSFKTGIVQGYTF. The CDR3 nucleotides are TGTGCCAGCAGTTTCAAGACAGGGATTGTTCAAGGCTACACCTTC.

J is TRBJ2-5 and V is TRBV6-5, with D perhaps matching TRBD2 (5 bases). The CDR3 is 14 residues long. CDR1 and CDR2 from the germline V gene are MNHEY and SVGAGI. The germline V and J ends were trimmed by 4 bases and 2 bases, with 11 bases remaining between them. CDR3 in amino acids: CASSSDWRQETQYF. In nucleotides, the CDR3 is TGTGCCAGCAGTTCCGACTGGAGGCAAGAGACCCAGTACTTC.

This chain connects TRBV6-2 or TRBV6-3 to TRBJ1-2; 9 bases agree with TRBD1. CDR1 is MNHEY, CDR2 SVGEGT, per germline. V dropped 0 bases and J dropped 6; count of bases not matched to a gene: 5. This CDR3 is 15 amino acids long. CDR3 sequence (DNA): TGTGCCAGCAGTTACTCGACGGGGACAGGGAATGGCTACACCTTC. Translating it yields CASSYSTGTGNGYTF.

This clone was picked up one time. The gene calls are TRBV4-1 and TRBJ2-7, with TRBD2 matching 8 bases. Germline CDR1 and CDR2: MGHRA and YSYEKL. The V segment lost 0 bases and the J segment 3 bases; nucleotides outside the gene matches: 13. The CDR3 contains 18 residues. This CDR3 reads CASSQDEEAGVRGYEQYF. The CDR3 DNA reads as TGCGCCAGCAGCCAAGATGAGGAAGCGGGGGTTAGGGGCTACGAGCAGTACTTC.

The CDR3 loop reads CASSLLGKGQPQHF. CDR3 bases: TGTGCCAGCAGTTTATTGGGGAAGGGGCAGCCCCAGCATTTT. The genes are TRBV28 and TRBJ1-5, with D maybe TRBD1 (5 bases). The germline V and J ends were trimmed by 1 base and 7 bases, with 11 bases remaining between them. This CDR3 comprises 14 residues. Germline V gene data show CDR1 as MDHEN and CDR2 as SYDVKM.

This sequence joins TRBV7-2 and TRBJ1-2; perhaps TRBD1 as D (5 bases). Trimming took 1 base from V and 5 from J, leaving 5 bases between them. Germline V lookup: CDR1 SGHTA, CDR2 FQGNSA. This CDR3 is built from 12 residues. The CDR3: CASSLEGYGYTF. The CDR3 region has the DNA TGTGCCAGCAGCTTAGAGGGGTATGGCTACACCTTC.

The J gene is TRBJ2-2, the V gene TRBV7-2; D is possibly TRBD2 (5 bases). Germline CDR1 is SGHTA and CDR2 is FQGNSA. Between the trimmed V and J ends, which lost 3 bases and 3 bases, there was a span of 11 bases. The CDR3 sequence is 15 residues long. CDR3 loop: CASSLDGVDTGELFF. DNA of the CDR3: TGTGCCAGCAGCTTGGACGGGGTGGACACCGGGGAGCTGTTTTTT.

The V and J genes are TRBV19 and TRBJ2-5; 9 positions agree with TRBD1. Germline V gene data show CDR1 as LNHDA and CDR2 as SQIVND (reference sequence). The CDR3 length is 16 residues. Unmatched junction bases numbered 6, after V lost 1 base and J lost 3 bases. Here the CDR3 reads CASSIVLGTGKETQYF. CDR3 nucleotide sequence: TGTGCCAGTAGTATAGTTTTAGGGACAGGGAAAGAGACCCAGTACTTC.

The chain couples TRBV14 to TRBJ1-1, with D possibly TRBD1 on 5 matching bases. Germline CDR1 and CDR2: SGHDN and FVKESK. The CDR3 runs to 16 residues. Trimming stripped 0 bases from V and 1 base from J, with 12 bases between. CDR3 sequence (DNA): TGTGCCAGCAGCCAAGAGATGGGGCCGAGGAACACTGAAGCTTTCTTT. It specifies CASSQEMGPRNTEAFF.

V is TRBV20-1 and J is TRBJ1-2; weak D call: TRBD1 (5 bases). Trimming stripped 3 bases from V and 12 bases from J, with 11 bases between. Germline CDR1 is DFQATT and CDR2 is SNEGSKA (reference sequence). This CDR3 region has 10 residues. For the CDR3, the DNA is TGCAGTGCTAGCGACAGCCTAAACACCTTC. It encodes CSASDSLNTF.

The genes are TRBV28 and TRBJ1-1; D may be TRBD1 (5 bases). The CDR3 has 15 residues. Germline values: CDR1 MDHEN, CDR2 SYDVKM. The ends were cut back, 7 bases at V and 3 bases at J, with 18 bases in the middle. CDR3 nucleotides: TGTGCCAGCACCGTAAGGGCAGGGTTGGACACTGAAGCTTTCTTT. Protein sequence: CASTVRAGLDTEAFF.

The rearrangement uses TRBV18 and TRBJ1-3, with D possibly TRBD1 on 6 matching bases. The germline V gene encodes CDR1 KGHSH and CDR2 LQKENI. V dropped 6 bases and J dropped 4 bases, with 13 bases sitting between them. CDR3 length equals 14 residues. This CDR3 reads CASSQNDRGNTIYF. For the CDR3, the DNA is TGTGCCAGCTCCCAAAATGACAGGGGAAACACCATATATTTT. Full variable domain (missing parts from reference TRBV18 and TRBJ1-3): NAGVMQNPRHLVRRRGQEARLRCSPMKGHSHVYWYRQLPEEGLKFMVYLQKENIIDESGMPKERFSAEFPKEGPSILRIQQVVRGDSAAYFCASSQNDRGNTIYFGEGSWLTVV.

The chain carries TRBV7-9 and TRBJ1-3; tentatively, D is TRBD1 (6 bases). Trimming shortened V by 1 base and J by 9 bases, and 19 bases separated the two germline ends. Germline assignment: CDR1 SEHNR and CDR2 FQNEAQ (reference sequence). The CDR3 contains 16 residues. CDR3 sequence reads: CASSLDRGQGKTTIYF. The CDR3, as DNA: TGTGCCAGCAGCTTAGATAGAGGGCAGGGGAAGACCACCATATATTTT.

The rearrangement uses TRBV11-2 and TRBJ2-5; 7 nucleotides align to TRBD1. The V gene's germline CDR1 is SGHAT and CDR2 FQNNGV. V lost 5 bases, J lost 1 base, and 7 bases stayed unmatched. The CDR3 contains 15 residues. The DNA of the CDR3 is TGTGCCAGCAGCCTCTGGACAGGCTCCCAAGAGACCCAGTACTTC. It translates to CASSLWTGSQETQYF.

V and J are TRBV12-5 and TRBJ1-1; 7 bases align to TRBD1. The CDR3 has 12 amino acids. V shed 5 bases and J 10 bases; nucleotides not matched to a gene: 7. Germline V gene data show CDR1 as LGHNT and CDR2 as FRNRAP. CDR3 amino acids: CASGKTRDRAFF. The CDR3 region has the DNA TGTGCTAGTGGTAAAACCCGGGACAGAGCTTTCTTT. The whole variable domain, remainder taken from reference TRBV12-5 and TRBJ1-1, is DARVTQTPRHKVTEMGQEVTMRCQPILGHNTVFWYRQTMMQGLELLAYFRNRAPLDDSGMPKDRFSAEMPDATLATLKIQPSEPRDSAVYFCASGKTRDRAFFGQGTRLTVV.

J is TRBJ1-2 and V is TRBV28; no clear D gene. Germline assignment: CDR1 MDHEN and CDR2 SYDVKM. The CDR3 covers 12 residues. V lost 2 bases and J 7 bases, leaving 8 bases between the germline ends. CDR3 in DNA: TGTGCCAGCAGTTTAGTAGAGGGTGGCTACACCTTC. Its translation: CASSLVEGGYTF.

The rearrangement uses TRBV7-8 and TRBJ1-1; D unresolved. In germline, CDR1 is SGHVS, CDR2 FQNEAQ. Trimming pared 9 bases from V and 5 bases from J, leaving 16 bases between. The CDR3 spans 13 residues. This chain's CDR3 is CASKEALGTEAFF. The DNA for the CDR3 is TGTGCCAGTAAGGAGGCTCTGGGGACTGAAGCTTTCTTT.

This clone was recorded a few times. The chain couples TRBV19 to TRBJ2-1; 7 bases map to TRBD1. V was clipped by 0 bases and J by 4 bases; unmatched bases: 3. Germline CDR1 and CDR2: LNHDA and SQIVND (reference sequence). This CDR3 comprises 15 residues. As DNA, the CDR3 is TGTGCCAGTAGTATAGAGCTACAGGGGTACAATGAGCAGTTCTTC. It codes for CASSIELQGYNEQFF.

V is TRBV30 and J is TRBJ1-1; no clear D gene. The CDR3 covers 11 residues. The V gene lost 2 bases and the J gene lost 6 bases, with 7 bases spanning the gap. In germline, CDR1 is GTSNPN, CDR2 SVGIG (reference sequence). The CDR3 DNA is TGTGCCTGGAGTCCTCGCGCTGAAGCTTTCTTT. This encodes CAWSPRAEAFF.